This T cell receptor (beta chain) derives from a study of blood T cell repertoires in COVID-19. Turning to the study itself: The United States, Italy and Spain provided the acute and convalescent COVID-19 samples. T cells, B-cell-depleted T cells, or PBMCs provided the cDNA or gDNA that served as material.

The CDR3 is 17 residues long. Germline CDR1 is SGHRS and CDR2 is YFSETQ. Trimming shortened V by 4 bases and J by 1 base, and 17 bases separated the two germline ends. Original processing notes: Cell counts per sample came from amplifying reference gene primers. TCRdb's table, derived via immunoSEQ multiplex PCR, lists solely in-frame clones and lacks some. For V, J and clone size, that table is used; D and trimming come from the DNA. Of 120,000 or so clones detected, about 80% appear once; the ten largest clones hold 3.8%. Sequencing was done on a sample of peripheral blood. The chain carries TRBV5-1 and TRBJ2-2; weak D call: TRBD1 (6 bases). The clonotype was recovered from a woman aged 45-60 years with acute or convalescent COVID-19. The CDR3 region is CASSPKIPGQNTGELFF. CDR3 DNA sequence: TGCGCCAGCAGCCCGAAAATACCGGGACAGAACACCGGGGAGCTGTTTTTT.